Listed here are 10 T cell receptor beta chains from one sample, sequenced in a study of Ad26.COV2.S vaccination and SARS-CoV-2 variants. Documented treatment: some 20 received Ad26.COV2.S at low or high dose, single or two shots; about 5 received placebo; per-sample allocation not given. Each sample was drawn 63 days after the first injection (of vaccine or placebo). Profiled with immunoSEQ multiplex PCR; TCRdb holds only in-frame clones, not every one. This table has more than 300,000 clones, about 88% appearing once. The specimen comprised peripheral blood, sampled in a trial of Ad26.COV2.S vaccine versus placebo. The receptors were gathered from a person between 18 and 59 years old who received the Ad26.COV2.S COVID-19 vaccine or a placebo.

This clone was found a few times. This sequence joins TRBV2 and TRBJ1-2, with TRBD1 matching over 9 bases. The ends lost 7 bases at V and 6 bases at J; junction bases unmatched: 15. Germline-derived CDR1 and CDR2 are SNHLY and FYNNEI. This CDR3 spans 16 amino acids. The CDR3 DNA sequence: TGTGCCAGCACCTGGGACAGGGCCTTAGAGGTCGATGGCTACACCTTC. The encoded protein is CASTWDRALEVDGYTF.

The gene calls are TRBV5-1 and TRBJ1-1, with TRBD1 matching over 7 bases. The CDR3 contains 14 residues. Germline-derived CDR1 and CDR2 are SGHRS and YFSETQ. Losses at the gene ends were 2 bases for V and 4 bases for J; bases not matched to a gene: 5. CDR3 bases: TGCGCCAGCAGCTTCGGGACAGTAGGCACTGAAGCTTTCTTT. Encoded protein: CASSFGTVGTEAFF.

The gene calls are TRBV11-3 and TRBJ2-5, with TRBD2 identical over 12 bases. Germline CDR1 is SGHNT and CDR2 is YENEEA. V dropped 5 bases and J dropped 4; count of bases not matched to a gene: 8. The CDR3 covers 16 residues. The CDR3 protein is CASSHGLAGSRETQYF. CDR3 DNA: TGTGCCAGCAGCCACGGACTAGCGGGATCCAGAGAGACCCAGTACTTC.

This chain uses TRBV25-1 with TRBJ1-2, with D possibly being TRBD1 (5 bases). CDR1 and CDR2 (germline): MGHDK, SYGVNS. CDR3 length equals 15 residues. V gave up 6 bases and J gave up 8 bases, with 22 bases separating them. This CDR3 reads CASRGPSFWGTGYTF. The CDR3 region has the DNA TGTGCCAGCAGGGGACCTAGTTTCTGGGGGACGGGCTACACCTTC.

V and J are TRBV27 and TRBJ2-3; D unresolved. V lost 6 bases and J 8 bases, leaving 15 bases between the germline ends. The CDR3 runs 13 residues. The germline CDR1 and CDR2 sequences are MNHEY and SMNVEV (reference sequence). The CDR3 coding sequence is TGTGCCAGCAGATTCCGGGCTGAGGTTACGCAGTATTTT. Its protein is CASRFRAEVTQYF.

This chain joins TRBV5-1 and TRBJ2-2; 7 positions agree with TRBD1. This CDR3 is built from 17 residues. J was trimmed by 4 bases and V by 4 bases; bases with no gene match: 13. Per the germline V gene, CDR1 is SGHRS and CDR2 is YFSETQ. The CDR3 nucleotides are TGCGCCAGCAGCCCCCGGAGTCGGGACAGCTTCACCGGGGAGCTGTTTTTT. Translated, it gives CASSPRSRDSFTGELFF.

CDR3 amino acids: CASSLRVDSYEQYF. CDR3 nucleotide sequence: TGTGCCAGCAGCCTTCGGGTAGACAGTTACGAGCAGTACTTC. The chain carries TRBV7-6 and TRBJ2-7, with a weak D call TRBD1 (5 bases). The germline V gene encodes CDR1 SGHVS and CDR2 FNYEAQ. V was pared by 5 bases and J by 4 bases, with 15 bases between. The CDR3 extends over 14 amino acids. Filled out from reference TRBV7-6 and TRBJ2-7, the complete variable domain reads GAGVSQSPRYKVTKRGQDVALRCDPISGHVSLYWYRQALGQGPEFLTYFNYEAQQDKSGLPNDRFSAERPEGSISTLTIQRTEQRDSAMYRCASSLRVDSYEQYFGPGTRLTVT.

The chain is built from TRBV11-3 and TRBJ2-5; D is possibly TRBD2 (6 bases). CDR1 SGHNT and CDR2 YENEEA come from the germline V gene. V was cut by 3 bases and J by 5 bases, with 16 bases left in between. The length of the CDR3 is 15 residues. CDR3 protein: CASSLFTGAGETQYF. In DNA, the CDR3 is TGTGCCAGCAGCTTGTTTACCGGGGCGGGGGAGACCCAGTACTTC.

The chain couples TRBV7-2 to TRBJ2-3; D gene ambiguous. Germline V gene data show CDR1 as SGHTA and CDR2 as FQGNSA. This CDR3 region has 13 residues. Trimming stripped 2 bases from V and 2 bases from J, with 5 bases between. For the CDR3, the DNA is TGTGCCAGCAGCTTACAGATCACAGATACGCAGTATTTT. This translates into CASSLQITDTQYF.

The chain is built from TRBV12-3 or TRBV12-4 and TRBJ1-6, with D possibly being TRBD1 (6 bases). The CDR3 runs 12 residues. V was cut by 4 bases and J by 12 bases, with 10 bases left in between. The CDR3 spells CASSSQGGPLHF. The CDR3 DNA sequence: TGTGCCAGCAGTTCCCAAGGGGGACCCCTCCACTTT.